Below, 3 T cell receptor beta chains from the same sample are listed, as sequenced in a study of memory CD4+ T cells and cytomegalovirus serostatus. The sort gate was single viable CD3+CD4+CD8-CD45RO+ cells for memory CD4+ T cells. Sequencing used immunoSEQ multiplex PCR; TCRdb keeps in-frame clones, though not all of them. The top ten hold 2% to 3% of the sample, which has about 75,000 clones, roughly three quarters seen once. Sequenced: memory CD4+ T cells from blood. These receptors were taken from an adult in good health and CMV-seropositive.

The chain recombines TRBV5-5 with TRBJ2-7; weak D call: TRBD2 (5 bases). Germline loops: CDR1 SGHKS, CDR2 YYEKEE (reference sequence). This CDR3 has 15 residues. V was clipped by 0 bases and J by 1 base, with 11 bases between them. The CDR3 sequence: CASSLGQRGSYEQYF. The CDR3 DNA reads as TGTGCCAGCAGCTTGGGCCAACGGGGATCCTACGAGCAGTACTTC.

This clone was counted only a few times. The chain carries TRBV27 and TRBJ1-2; D perhaps matches TRBD1 (6 bases). With 2 bases removed from V and 4 bases from J, the gap between germline ends came to 11 bases. This CDR3 is 14 amino acids long. CDR1 MNHEY and CDR2 SMNVEV come from the germline V gene (reference sequence). The CDR3 coding sequence is TGTGCCAGCAGTTTACAGGGGATAAGCTATGGCTACACCTTC. Protein sequence: CASSLQGISYGYTF.

CDR3 sequence (DNA): TGCGCCAGCAGTGGACAGGGGGAGGAAAAACTGTTTTTT. It translates to CASSGQGEEKLFF. The genes are TRBV10-2 and TRBJ1-4; TRBD1 matches 9 bases. Germline lookup yields CDR1 WSHSY and CDR2 SAAADI. CDR3 length equals 13 residues. The V and J ends lost 4 bases and 8 bases, in that order; junction bases with no gene match: 2.